What follows is one T cell receptor (beta chain) and its context. The sample originates from a study of blood T cell repertoires in COVID-19. Study-level information: Samples taken during acute and convalescent COVID-19 were collected in the United States, Italy and Spain.

Germline lookup yields CDR1 SGHVS and CDR2 FNYEAQ. The CDR3 sequence is 15 residues long. V lost 0 bases to trimming and J lost 5 bases; unmatched junction nucleotides: 3. Original analysis: Counts of nucleated cells, estimated from reference gene primer amplification, were obtained. Sequencing used immunoSEQ multiplex PCR; TCRdb keeps in-frame clones, though not all of them. The V and J calls and clone size are taken from that table; D and trimming were inferred from the DNA. The data show nearly 25,000 clones, with 81% seen just once and about 7% held by the top ten. The clonotype was recovered from a man in his sixties or seventies with acute or convalescent COVID-19. Sample: peripheral blood. The V and J genes are TRBV7-6 and TRBJ1-3, with 8 bases lining up with TRBD1. The CDR3 sequence is CASSLAGQGRNTIYF. DNA of the CDR3: TGTGCCAGCAGCTTAGCTGGACAGGGAAGAAACACCATATATTTT.